This T cell receptor (beta chain) was sequenced in a study of shared clonotypes between healthy human individuals. Overall study: Each donor's CD4 naive and CD4 memory cells filled three plates apiece, CD8 naive two, and CD8 memory one. Whole-study findings and limits: The study generally estimated greater richness for naive than memory subsets.

Sequenced by immunoSEQ multiplex PCR; TCRdb stores in-frame clones only, minus some. The sample lists about 680,000 clones; about three quarters were seen once. Germline CDR1 and CDR2: SGHTS and YDEGEE. The junction had 16 bases not matched to a gene; V was cut back by 0 bases and J by 10 bases. The CDR3 totals 17 residues. Healthy HIV-negative adults with no recent acute infections or vaccinations were recruited as donors. Every contributor of samples was a Caucasian grown-up residing in Nashville, Tennessee. This clone was observed a few times. Its antigen is unidentified. J is TRBJ2-1 and V is TRBV5-8; TRBD2 matches at 7 bases. The receptor's source is a woman aged 25 to 39 in good health. The sequencing sample was made of memory CD4+ T cells sorted from blood. Subset defined: CD45RA-negative fraction. CDR3 loop: CASSLANQAGMSGEQFF. In nucleotides, the CDR3 is TGTGCCAGCAGCTTGGCCAATCAAGCGGGGATGAGTGGGGAGCAGTTCTTC.